The clone carrying this TCR beta chain has only a few counts. The record originates from a study of T cells in Graves' hyperthyroidism and ophthalmopathy. Study overall: Once the initial diagnosis was made, peripheral blood was obtained before any treatment.

The study excluded patients with uncontrolled infection, other autoimmune disease, pregnancy or lactation. Diagnoses were established using clinical symptoms, serum thyroxine and TRAb, thyroid ultrasound and orbital computed tomography. What was amplified from RNA transcripts were TCR beta CDR3 regions. The primer set for the first-round RT-PCR of the TCR CDR3 was HTBI. TCRdb reanalysed the multiplex PCR reads using MiXCR and keeps one entry per CDR3 protein. The sample contains about 380,000 distinct CDR3 sequences, roughly 18% of which appear only once. The CDR3 runs 18 residues. CDR1 is DFQATT and CDR2 is SNEGSKA in the germline V gene (reference sequence). After removal of 6 bases from V and 0 bases from J, the junction contained 6 bases not matched to a gene.

The gene calls are TRBV20-1 and TRBJ2-6; TRBD2 matches at 15 bases. Material for sequencing was blood. The TCR sequence derives from a man in his late teens or twenties with Graves' ophthalmopathy. CDR3: CSAIPGLAGGSGANVLTF. The CDR3 DNA follows: TGCAGTGCCATACCGGGACTAGCGGGGGGCTCTGGGGCCAACGTCCTGACTTTC.